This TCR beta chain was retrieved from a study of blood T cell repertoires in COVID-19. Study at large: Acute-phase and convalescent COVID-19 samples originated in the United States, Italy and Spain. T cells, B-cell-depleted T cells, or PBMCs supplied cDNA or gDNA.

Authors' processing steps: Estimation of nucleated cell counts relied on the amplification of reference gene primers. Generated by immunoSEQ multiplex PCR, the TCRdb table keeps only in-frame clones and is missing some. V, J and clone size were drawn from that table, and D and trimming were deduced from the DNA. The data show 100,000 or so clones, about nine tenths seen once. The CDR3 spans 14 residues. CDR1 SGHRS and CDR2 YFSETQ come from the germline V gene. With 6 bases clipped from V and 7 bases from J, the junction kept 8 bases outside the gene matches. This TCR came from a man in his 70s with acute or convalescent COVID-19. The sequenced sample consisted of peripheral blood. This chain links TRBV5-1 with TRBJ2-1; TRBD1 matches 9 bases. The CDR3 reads CASNQGQGRNEQFF. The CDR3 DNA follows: TGCGCCAGCAATCAAGGACAGGGGAGGAATGAGCAGTTCTTC.